This entry features one T cell receptor beta chain sequence. Its antigen is unidentified. This sample is part of a study of blood T cells in healthy people across ages. Donation came from healthy Caucasian individuals in Russia who were aged about 6 to 100. The length of the CDR3 is 12 residues. The junction had 2 bases not matched to a gene; V was cut back by 6 bases and J by 3 bases. Germline V gene lookup returns CDR1 MNHNS and CDR2 SASEGT. Study results and caveats: Estimates of diversity drawn from one million T cells were considered underestimates. A roughly linear fall in TCR beta diversity per million T cells was seen with increasing age.

For the second PCR, which ran for about 6 to 12 cycles, a sample-barcoded 5' primer and a J-beta primer mix were used. Per-sample output comprised a minimum of 2.5 million paired-end reads containing CDR3. TCRdb used MiXCR to reprocess the 5' RACE reads, holding one entry per CDR3 protein. The table records over 600,000 distinct CDR3 sequences, roughly 20% of them present only once. The genes are TRBV6-1 and TRBJ2-7, with 7 bases aligning to TRBD1. The sample was blood. The TCR was taken from a man between 65 and 85 years old in good health. The CDR3 reads CASRTGLYEQYF. The CDR3 region has the DNA TGTGCCAGCAGGACAGGGCTCTACGAGCAGTACTTC.